This T cell receptor beta chain was retrieved from a study of shared clonotypes between healthy human individuals. Naive-designated CD8 cells lacked CD45RO, were positively enriched for CCR7, and omitted terminally differentiated effector memory CD45RA+ cells. Germline values: CDR1 MNHEY, CDR2 SMNVEV (reference sequence). CDR3 length equals 12 residues. Trimming pared 9 bases from V and 7 bases from J, leaving 10 bases between. In the case of this clone: Its specificity is not known. This CDR3 is also generated by other DNA sequences in the sample.

General observations from the study: Naive CD4 clonotypes were shared across a few donors at 4.5% to 6.5%. Donor scarcity curtailed the genetic and exposure-history diversity represented herein. Large depth notwithstanding, sorted-subset sequencing proved incomplete by rarefaction. In general, naive subsets displayed greater estimated richness than memory subsets did.

Sequenced by immunoSEQ multiplex PCR; TCRdb stores in-frame clones only, minus some. The table has more than 2 million clones, about 95% seen once. The V call is TRBV27, the J call TRBJ1-6; D is uncertain. The material sequenced was naive CD8+ T cells sorted from blood. This TCR was sampled from a man aged 18 to 29 in good health. The CDR3 spells CASSVGNSPLHF. For the CDR3, the DNA is TGTGCCAGTAGTGTGGGAAATTCACCCCTCCACTTT.